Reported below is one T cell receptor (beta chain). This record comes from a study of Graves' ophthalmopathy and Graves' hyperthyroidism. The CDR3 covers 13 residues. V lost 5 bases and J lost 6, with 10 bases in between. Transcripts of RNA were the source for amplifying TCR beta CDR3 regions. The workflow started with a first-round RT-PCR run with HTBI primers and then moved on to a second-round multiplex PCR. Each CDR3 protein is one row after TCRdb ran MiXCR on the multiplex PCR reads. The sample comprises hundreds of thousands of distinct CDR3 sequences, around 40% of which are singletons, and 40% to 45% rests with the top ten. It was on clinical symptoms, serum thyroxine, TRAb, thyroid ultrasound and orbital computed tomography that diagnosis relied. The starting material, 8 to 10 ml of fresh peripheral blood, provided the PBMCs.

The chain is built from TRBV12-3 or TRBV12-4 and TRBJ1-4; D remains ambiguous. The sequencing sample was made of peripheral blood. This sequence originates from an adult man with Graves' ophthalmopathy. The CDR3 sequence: CASSNLGDEKLFF. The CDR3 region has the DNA TGTGCCAGCAGTAACCTCGGGGATGAAAAACTGTTTTTT.